This TCR beta chain emerged from a study of blood T cell repertoires in COVID-19. Overall study context: The United States, Italy and Spain were the sources of the acute and convalescent COVID-19 samples. Sample material is recorded as cDNA or gDNA derived from T cells, B-cell-depleted T cells, or PBMCs.

Authors' processing steps: It was from reference gene primer amplification that nucleated cell counts were estimated. Profiling relied on immunoSEQ multiplex PCR, and the TCRdb table lists in-frame clones only, not all of them. The V and J calls and clone size come from that table; D and trimming were worked out from the DNA. Among about 270,000 clones listed, around 90% were seen once. The sequence was obtained from a man aged 50-60 years with acute or convalescent COVID-19. The sample taken for sequencing was peripheral blood.

The CDR3: CAISESSGGPSGANVLTF. The DNA for the CDR3 is TGTGCCATCAGTGAGTCGTCGGGGGGGCCATCCGGGGCCAACGTCCTGACTTTC. This chain joins TRBV10-3 and TRBJ2-6, with TRBD2 matching 8 bases. Trimming cost V 0 bases and J 4 bases; bases outside gene matches: 8. The CDR3 sequence is 18 residues long. The germline gives CDR1 ENHRY, CDR2 SYGVKD.